This entry features one T cell receptor (beta chain) sequence. No antigen is known for it. Donors consisted of healthy bone marrow donors. 13 Jbeta primers and 60 Vbeta primers were used for the PCR. TCRdb's copy holds only in-frame clones and misses some; the assay was immunoSEQ multiplex PCR. The sample contains 100,000 to 130,000 clones, 81% of which appear only once. The data are from a study of cytomegalovirus exposure and HLA in healthy donors. As for the study in general: Of around 410 genotyped donors, roughly 81% grouped in the Caucasian-associated ancestry cluster.

Whole-study results and caveats: Analyzed later, most CMV-associated TCR beta chains appeared HLA-restricted. With DRB1 most and HLA-C fewest, TCR association rates differed between HLA loci in a later analysis.

Per the germline V gene, CDR1 is SEHNR and CDR2 is FQNEAQ (reference sequence). Trimming left V 4 bases short and J 9 bases short, with 15 bases between. The CDR3 covers 13 residues. Sequenced input: PBMCs. The V call is TRBV7-9, the J call TRBJ2-5; TRBD2 might be the D (6 bases). The source of this sequence is a man in his thirties or forties in good health and CMV-seronegative. The CDR3 DNA sequence: TGTGCCAGCAGCTACGGGACTCCCACGGCCCAGTACTTC. Amino acids: CASSYGTPTAQYF. The variable domain in full, with the rest retrieved from reference TRBV7-9 and TRBJ2-5, is DTGVSQNPRHKITKRGQNVTFRCDPISEHNRLYWYRQTLGQGPEFLTYFQNEAQLEKSRLLSDRFSAERPKGSFSTLEIQRTEQGDSAMYLCASSYGTPTAQYFGPGTRLLVL.